The 11 T cell receptor beta chains listed next were all sequenced from one sample in a study of blood T cell repertoires in COVID-19. Sequenced by immunoSEQ multiplex PCR; TCRdb stores in-frame clones only, minus some. The sample includes fewer than 200,000 clones, 80% to 90% of them seen just once. The sequencing input was PBMCs or T cells enriched from blood (not recorded which). The source is a man aged 50-59 years who had recovered from COVID-19.

This clone occurred a few times. The rearrangement links TRBV30 to TRBJ2-2, with unresolved D. Looked up from germline, CDR1 is GTSNPN and CDR2 is SVGIG (reference sequence). The ends were cut back, 4 bases at V and 5 bases at J, with 5 bases in the middle. This CDR3 is built from 11 residues. The CDR3 loop reads CAWIRTGELFF. CDR3 nucleotides: TGTGCCTGGATCCGGACCGGGGAGCTGTTTTTT. Drawing the rest from reference TRBV30 and TRBJ2-2, the complete variable domain is SQTIHQWPATLVQPVGSPLSLECTVEGTSNPNLYWYRQAAGRGLQLLFYSVGIGQISSEVPQNLSASRPQDRQFILSSKKLLLSDSGFYLCAWIRTGELFFGEGSRLTVL.

This chain links TRBV5-3 with TRBJ1-2; D call uncertain. TRBV5-3 is an open reading frame whose function is uncertain. Trimming left V 4 bases short and J 0 bases short, with 4 bases between. The CDR3 runs 12 residues. The DNA for the CDR3 is TGTGCCAGAAGCACATCTAACTATGGCTACACCTTC. Translation: CARSTSNYGYTF.

As DNA, the CDR3 is TGTGCCAGCAGCCAAGTCCGCGGAACGGCCGAGACCCAGTACTTC. Protein: CASSQVRGTAETQYF. The chain combines TRBV14 with TRBJ2-5; D call uncertain. This CDR3 is built from 15 residues. Germline values: CDR1 SGHDN, CDR2 FVKESK. Trimming cost V 1 base and J 5 bases, with 14 bases left between them. Full variable domain (outside the CDR3, taken from reference TRBV14 and TRBJ2-5): EAGVTQFPSHSVIEKGQTVTLRCDPISGHDNLYWYRRVMGKEIKFLLHFVKESKQDESGMPNNRFLAERTGGTYSTLKVQPAELEDSGVYFCASSQVRGTAETQYFGPGTRLLVL.

This clone was seen more than once but under ten times. V usage is TRBV13 and J usage is TRBJ2-5; 9 positions match TRBD2. Unmatched junction bases numbered 12, after V lost 2 bases and J lost 5 bases. The CDR3 has 17 residues. Germline lookup yields CDR1 PRHDT and CDR2 FYEKMQ (reference sequence). CDR3 sequence reads: CASSLWGSGGRVETQYF. The CDR3, as DNA: TGTGCCAGCAGCTTATGGGGTAGCGGGGGCCGTGTTGAGACCCAGTACTTC. The whole variable domain, filled in from reference TRBV13 and TRBJ2-5, reads AAGVIQSPRHLIKEKRETATLKCYPIPRHDTVYWYQQGPGQDPQFLISFYEKMQSDKGSIPDRFSAQQFSDYHSELNMSSLELGDSALYFCASSLWGSGGRVETQYFGPGTRLLVL.

The rearrangement joins TRBV7-2 to TRBJ2-3; 8 bases agree with TRBD2. Germline V gene sequence: CDR1 SGHTA, CDR2 FQGNSA. Losses at the gene ends were 1 base for V and 6 bases for J; bases not matched to a gene: 9. The CDR3 runs 16 residues. CDR3 sequence: CASSLGSSGFGDTQYF. Written as DNA, the CDR3 is TGTGCCAGCAGCTTAGGGTCTAGCGGGTTTGGGGATACGCAGTATTTT.

V and J are TRBV5-1 and TRBJ1-1; D perhaps matches TRBD1 (5 bases). Germline V gene data show CDR1 as SGHRS and CDR2 as YFSETQ. The CDR3 totals 16 residues. The germline V and J ends were trimmed by 4 bases and 0 bases, with 16 bases remaining between them. CDR3 DNA: TGCGCCAGCAGCCTGGGACTCTCACCGCTGAACACTGAAGCTTTCTTT. Translation gives CASSLGLSPLNTEAFF.

The rearrangement uses TRBV6-5 and TRBJ2-7; 7 bases fit TRBD1. The germline V gene encodes CDR1 MNHEY and CDR2 SVGAGI. V dropped 2 bases and J dropped 4; count of bases not matched to a gene: 8. The CDR3 loop spans 15 amino acids. The CDR3 sequence is CASSYTIQGLYEQYF. CDR3 in DNA: TGTGCCAGCAGTTACACCATACAGGGGTTATACGAGCAGTACTTC.

The chain joins TRBV7-9 to TRBJ1-2, with a weak D call TRBD1 (5 bases). Germline V gene data show CDR1 as SEHNR and CDR2 as FQNEAQ (reference sequence). Trimming took off 4 bases at V and 2 bases at J, with 11 bases between the two ends. The CDR3 runs to 14 residues. CDR3 residues: CASSSTTANYGYTF. In DNA, the CDR3 is TGTGCCAGCAGCTCGACGACAGCAAACTATGGCTACACCTTC.

The rearrangement uses TRBV2 and TRBJ1-5; 7 positions agree with TRBD1. V shed 1 base, J shed 3 bases, and the junction held 3 bases outside the gene matches. The CDR3 contains 15 residues. CDR1 is SNHLY, CDR2 FYNNEI, per germline. Here the CDR3 DNA reads TGTGCCAGCAGTGAAGACAGGGGTAACAATCAGCCCCAGCATTTT. It is translated as CASSEDRGNNQPQHF.

This clone was seen a single time. V gene TRBV6-5 combines with J gene TRBJ1-2; D call uncertain. The CDR3 contains 13 residues. The V gene's germline CDR1 is MNHEY and CDR2 SVGAGI. The germline V and J ends were trimmed by 6 bases and 2 bases, with 10 bases remaining between them. The CDR3 bases are TGTGCCAGCAGCTATCGCTGGAACTATGGCTACACCTTC. Translation: CASSYRWNYGYTF.

The chain recombines TRBV2 with TRBJ2-3, with 12 positions matching TRBD2. The trim removed 9 bases at V and 6 bases at J, leaving 7 bases unmatched. CDR3 length: 14 amino acids. Germline V gene sequence: CDR1 SNHLY, CDR2 FYNNEI. In nucleotides, the CDR3 is TGTGCCAGACTAGCGGGGGGCGATGGTGATACGCAGTATTTT. Translation gives CARLAGGDGDTQYF.